These 4 T cell receptor beta chains were all obtained from the same sample, sequenced in a study of blood T cells in healthy people across ages. A second PCR, run for roughly 7 to 12 cycles, used a sample-barcoded 5' primer plus a J-beta primer mix. TCRdb re-derived calls from the 5' RACE reads in MiXCR, one entry per CDR3 protein. The sample has about 1.7 million distinct CDR3 sequences, 25% to 30% seen once. Sample: blood. Receptors were obtained from a woman in her twenties or thirties in good health.

In its sample, this clonotype was seen many times. This chain connects TRBV10-3 to TRBJ2-1, with a possible D match to TRBD2 (5 bases). This CDR3 is 12 amino acids long. Germline V gene lookup returns CDR1 ENHRY and CDR2 SYGVKD. Between the trimmed V and J ends, which lost 0 bases and 10 bases, there was a span of 7 bases. CDR3 in amino acids: CAISESGEEQFF. In nucleotides, the CDR3 is TGTGCCATCAGTGAGTCCGGGGAGGAGCAGTTCTTC.

The genes are TRBV5-1 and TRBJ2-5, with D possibly being TRBD2 (7 bases). V shed 2 bases and J shed 11 bases, with 16 bases lying between them. CDR1 SGHRS and CDR2 YFSETQ come from the germline V gene. The CDR3 runs 13 residues. The CDR3 loop is CASSFGGASEQYF. For the CDR3, the DNA is TGCGCCAGCAGCTTTGGGGGGGCGAGTGAGCAGTACTTC.

V is TRBV4-1 and J is TRBJ1-6; D not certain. The CDR3 covers 14 residues. Germline values: CDR1 MGHRA, CDR2 YSYEKL. With 6 bases removed from V and 6 bases from J, the gap between germline ends came to 12 bases. As DNA, the CDR3 is TGCGCCAGCAGGCACGGGGAGGGTAATTCACCCCTCCACTTT. Protein: CASRHGEGNSPLHF.

The chain joins TRBV21-1 to TRBJ1-2; no DNA check was done on the table's D call, TRBD1. TRBV21-1 is listed as a pseudogene. There are 14 residues in the CDR3. CDR3 region: CASSIITGSDGYTF. In nucleotides, the CDR3 is TGTGCCAGCAGCATCATTACAGGGTCGGATGGCTACACCTTC.